This record concerns one T cell receptor beta chain sequence. Its cognate antigen is unknown. The V end lost 5 bases, the J end lost 13 bases, and 18 bases lay between the germline ends. This CDR3 has 13 residues. Germline V lookup: CDR1 SGHTA, CDR2 FQGNSA. This specimen comes from a study of T cell clones after liver transplantation. Whole-study results and caveats: Graft donor-reactive T cells possibly entered the graft instead of undergoing deletion.

Clones were sequenced by immunoSEQ multiplex PCR, and TCRdb holds only the in-frame ones, with some missing. The repertoire holds under 5,000 clones, with 25% to 30% as singletons. Proliferating CFSE-low MLR cells were sequenced to define alloreactive TCRbeta sequences. Pre-transplant recipient cells responded to graft donor PBMCs, splenocytes, lymph-node cells, or third-party PBMCs. V is TRBV7-2 and J is TRBJ2-4, with D possibly called TRBD1 or TRBD2 (5 bases each). The origin of this receptor is a human patient who received a liver transplant. Some T cells may be the graft donor's. Specimen: CD4+ T cells from cultured PBMCs. This CDR3 is CASSPGALAEQYF. CDR3 DNA sequence: TGTGCCAGCAGCCCTGGGGCCCTAGCCGAACAGTACTTC.